This entry lists 21 T cell receptor beta chains sequenced from one sample in a study of blood T cells in healthy people across ages. Primed by a sample-barcoded 5' primer and a J-beta primer mix, a second PCR proceeded for about 7 to 11 cycles. One entry per CDR3 protein, called by TCRdb with MiXCR from the 5' RACE reads. Here the sample spans some 1.5 million distinct CDR3 sequences, roughly two fifths being singletons. The sequenced sample was blood. The receptor source for this set is a woman aged 18-35 years in good health.

V and J are TRBV15 and TRBJ1-4; TRBD1 might be the D (6 bases). The CDR3 sequence is 20 residues long. V lost 0 bases and J 0 bases, leaving 20 bases between the germline ends. Germline V gives CDR1 LNHNV, CDR2 YYDKDF (reference sequence). CDR3: CATSRDIGTPSLATNEKLFF. The CDR3 region has the DNA TGTGCCACCAGCAGAGATATTGGGACACCGTCACTTGCAACTAATGAAAAACTGTTTTTT.

The rearrangement joins TRBV6-2 or TRBV6-3 to TRBJ1-5; 7 nucleotides line up with TRBD1. J was trimmed by 9 bases and V by 9 bases; bases with no gene match: 11. The CDR3 totals 13 residues. Germline loops: CDR1 MNHEY, CDR2 SVGEGT. As DNA, the CDR3 is TGTGCCAGTAGGGGGCCCCGGGGTTTGCCCCAGCATTTT. Amino acids: CASRGPRGLPQHF.

This clonotype appeared a few times. The genes are TRBV7-3 and TRBJ2-5, with D maybe TRBD1 (5 bases). CDR1 is SGHTA, CDR2 FQGTGA, per germline. V gave up 2 bases and J gave up 5 bases, with 15 bases separating them. The CDR3 totals 15 residues. The CDR3 DNA sequence: TGTGCCAGCAGCTTAGTTAACAGGCCTGGGGAGACCCAGTACTTC. Translation: CASSLVNRPGETQYF.

This chain joins TRBV7-9 and TRBJ1-1; D is perhaps TRBD1 (5 bases). V lost 2 bases and J lost 4, with 11 bases in between. Germline lookup yields CDR1 SEHNR and CDR2 FQNEAQ (reference sequence). This CDR3 spans 14 amino acids. The CDR3 here is CASSLRAGSTEAFF. In DNA, the CDR3 is TGTGCCAGCAGCTTACGGGCAGGGAGCACTGAAGCTTTCTTT.

This clonotype was seen at least ten times. This chain uses TRBV14 with TRBJ2-3; a weak D match, TRBD2 (6 bases). The CDR3 contains 16 residues. Trimming cost V 0 bases and J 4 bases, with 14 bases left between them. Germline assignment: CDR1 SGHDN and CDR2 FVKESK. This chain's CDR3 is CASSQDRVAASDTQYF. The DNA of the CDR3 is TGTGCCAGCAGCCAAGATAGGGTAGCGGCGTCAGATACGCAGTATTTT. Supplemented by reference TRBV14 and TRBJ2-3, the full variable domain reads EAGVTQFPSHSVIEKGQTVTLRCDPISGHDNLYWYRRVMGKEIKFLLHFVKESKQDESGMPNNRFLAERTGGTYSTLKVQPAELEDSGVYFCASSQDRVAASDTQYFGPGTRLTVL.

The chain joins TRBV28 to TRBJ2-7, with 10 nucleotides matching TRBD2. The CDR3 length is 15 residues. The J segment lost 4 bases and the V segment lost 4 bases, leaving 7 bases of the junction unmatched. Germline CDR1 is MDHEN and CDR2 is SYDVKM. CDR3 nucleotide sequence: TGTGCCAGCAGTTACAGAGGACTAGCGGCATACGAGCAGTACTTC. Protein product: CASSYRGLAAYEQYF.

The rearrangement links TRBV20-1 to TRBJ1-2; D possibly corresponds to TRBD1 (5 bases). CDR3 length: 14 residues. The V and J ends lost 3 bases and 5 bases respectively, with 16 bases between them. CDR1 is DFQATT, CDR2 SNEGSKA, per germline (reference sequence). The DNA of the CDR3 is TGCAGTGCTAGGAATGTACAGGCGATTTATGGCTACACCTTC. This encodes CSARNVQAIYGYTF.

The V call is TRBV20-1, the J call TRBJ1-5, with 11 bases matching TRBD1. V gave up 3 bases and J gave up 2 bases; unmatched junction bases: 6. Germline CDR1 DFQATT, CDR2 SNEGSKA (reference sequence). The CDR3 spans 16 residues. CDR3 protein: CSARDRGRPGNQPQHF. As DNA, the CDR3 is TGCAGTGCTAGGGACAGGGGGCGTCCCGGCAATCAGCCCCAGCATTTT.

The V and J genes are TRBV18 and TRBJ2-3, with TRBD2 matching over 9 bases. Trimming took 1 base from V and 0 from J; bases not matched to a gene: 2. The CDR3 runs to 16 residues. Germline loops: CDR1 KGHSH, CDR2 LQKENI. In DNA form, the CDR3 reads TGTGCCAGCTCACCACTAGCGGGAGACAGCACAGATACGCAGTATTTT. Translation gives CASSPLAGDSTDTQYF.

This clonotype was observed a handful of times. V is TRBV6-5 and J is TRBJ2-3; D might be TRBD2 (5 bases). CDR1 is MNHEY, CDR2 SVGAGI, per germline. V gave up 7 bases and J gave up 0 bases, with 14 bases separating them. The CDR3 spans 15 residues. The chain's CDR3 is CASTLSAASTDTQYF. The CDR3 DNA reads TGTGCCAGCACCCTTAGCGCGGCTAGCACAGATACGCAGTATTTT.

The chain is built from TRBV5-1 and TRBJ2-7, with TRBD2 as a possible D gene (6 bases). Trimming removed 0 bases at V and 5 bases at J, with 15 bases between. This CDR3 region has 15 residues. Per the germline V gene, CDR1 is SGHRS and CDR2 is YFSETQ. CDR3 nucleotide sequence: TGCGCCAGCAGCTTGGGTGGGGGGAGTAAGCACGAGCAGTACTTC. Residues: CASSLGGGSKHEQYF.

The chain couples TRBV15 to TRBJ1-2, with 9 bases lining up with TRBD1. This CDR3 spans 15 amino acids. With V trimmed by 3 bases and J by 7 bases, 9 bases remained unmatched. The V gene's germline CDR1 is LNHNV and CDR2 YYDKDF (reference sequence). The CDR3 protein is CATSRETGGNAGYTF. The DNA for the CDR3 is TGTGCCACCAGCAGGGAAACAGGGGGCAATGCTGGCTACACCTTC. The full variable domain, with the rest looked up from reference TRBV15 and TRBJ1-2, is DAMVIQNPRYQVTQFGKPVTLSCSQTLNHNVMYWYQQKSSQAPKLLFHYYDKDFNNEADTPDNFQSRRPNTSFCFLDIRSPGLGDTAMYLCATSRETGGNAGYTFGSGTRLTVV.

This clonotype was detected once. J is TRBJ2-4 and V is TRBV20-1; 7 bases are shared with TRBD2. The CDR3 contains 15 residues. Germline V CDR1 and CDR2: DFQATT, SNEGSKA (reference sequence). The trim removed 1 base at V and 4 bases at J, leaving 7 bases unmatched. The CDR3 DNA follows: TGCAGTGCTAGAGTAGTCCGGGAGGTAAAAAACATTCAGTACTTC. It encodes CSARVVREVKNIQYF.

About this clonotype: Since a much larger clone is just one base distant, this may be a read error. The chain employs TRBV20-1 and TRBJ2-3, with D unclear. The V gene's germline CDR1 is DFQATT and CDR2 SNEGSKA (reference sequence). The CDR3 is 15 residues long. V was pared by 6 bases and J by 0 bases, with 16 bases between. The CDR3 DNA follows: TGCAGTGCCTTGTTTAGTGGAAGTAGCACAGATACGCAGTATTTT. Protein: CSALFSGSSTDTQYF.

This clonotype occurred a few times. V usage is TRBV3-1 and J usage is TRBJ1-2; 8 nucleotides match TRBD1. CDR1 and CDR2 from the germline V gene are LGHDT and YNNKEL (reference sequence). Germline trimming cut 2 bases from V and 6 bases from J; bases unmatched to any gene: 5. CDR3 size: 14 residues. CDR3 loop: CASSQLTGEHGYTF. The CDR3 DNA follows: TGTGCCAGCAGCCAACTGACAGGGGAGCATGGCTACACCTTC.

The genes are TRBV12-3 or TRBV12-4 and TRBJ2-5; unclear D gene. The CDR3 contains 13 residues. Trimming pared 0 bases from V and 4 bases from J, leaving 6 bases between. This CDR3 reads CASSLAARETQYF. In DNA form, the CDR3 reads TGTGCCAGCAGTTTAGCCGCTAGAGAGACCCAGTACTTC.

This clonotype was recorded a few times. The chain employs TRBV12-3 or TRBV12-4 and TRBJ2-6; 8 bases line up with TRBD1. J was trimmed by 0 bases and V by 2 bases; bases with no gene match: 12. This CDR3 comprises 20 residues. The CDR3 spells CASSLWDRTPFSSGANVLTF. CDR3 coding DNA: TGTGCCAGCAGTTTATGGGACAGGACACCATTTAGCTCTGGGGCCAACGTCCTGACTTTC.

This clonotype has just a few counts. The chain joins TRBV10-3 to TRBJ2-7; 11 bases agree with TRBD2. Germline V CDR1 and CDR2: ENHRY, SYGVKD. The CDR3 is made up of 17 amino acids. The J segment lost 1 base and the V segment lost 2 bases, leaving 7 bases of the junction unmatched. Here the CDR3 DNA reads TGTGCCATCAGTGAGGGGACCCGACTAGCGGGGTCCTACGAGCAGTACTTC. Its translation is CAISEGTRLAGSYEQYF.

A few counts support this clonotype. V usage is TRBV7-9 and J usage is TRBJ1-1; D is ambiguous. Trimming pared 2 bases from V and 6 bases from J, leaving 7 bases between. Germline CDR1 and CDR2: SEHNR and FQNEAQ (reference sequence). CDR3 size: 12 residues. This CDR3 reads CASSLFHPEAFF. The CDR3 coding sequence is TGTGCCAGCAGCTTATTCCACCCTGAAGCTTTCTTT.

This chain connects TRBV29-1 to TRBJ2-5, with 8 bases that match TRBD2. Germline V lookup: CDR1 SQVTM, CDR2 ANQGSEA. V lost 6 bases and J lost 5; bases outside the gene matches: 11. The length of the CDR3 is 14 residues. CDR3 amino acids: CSVEKAGGVETQYF. In nucleotides, the CDR3 is TGCAGCGTCGAAAAGGCGGGGGGCGTCGAGACCCAGTACTTC. Together with reference TRBV29-1 and TRBJ2-5, the CDR3 gives the full variable domain: SAVISQKPSRDICQRGTSLTIQCQVDSQVTMMFWYRQQPGQSLTLIATANQGSEATYESGFVIDKFPISRPNLTFSTLTVSNMSPEDSSIYLCSVEKAGGVETQYFGPGTRLLVL.

This clonotype was recorded a few times. The genes are TRBV9 and TRBJ2-1; D is possibly TRBD1 (6 bases). Between the trimmed V and J ends, which lost 6 bases and 6 bases, there was a span of 22 bases. CDR1 and CDR2 from the germline V gene are SGDLS and YYNGEE. This CDR3 spans 16 amino acids. CDR3: CASNNEWGRQGNEQFF. The DNA for the CDR3 is TGTGCCAGCAACAATGAGTGGGGGCGCCAGGGCAATGAGCAGTTCTTC. Together with reference TRBV9 and TRBJ2-1, the CDR3 gives the full variable domain: DSGVTQTPKHLITATGQRVTLRCSPRSGDLSVYWYQQSLDQGLQFLIQYYNGEERAKGNILERFSAQQFPDLHSELNLSSLELGDSALYFCASNNEWGRQGNEQFFGPGTRLTVL.